These 27 T cell receptor beta chains were sequenced from one sample in a study of glioma-infiltrating T cells after dendritic cell vaccination. Repertoires were generated with immunoSEQ multiplex PCR, while TCRdb's copy carries only in-frame clones and drops some. Here the sample spans 30,000 to 40,000 clones, around four fifths being singletons. Source: blood, taken before dendritic cell vaccination. Receptor source: a human donor with glioblastoma.

This chain uses TRBV28 with TRBJ1-4; 7 nucleotides match TRBD1. CDR1 is MDHEN, CDR2 SYDVKM, per germline. CDR3 length equals 16 residues. V trimming: 4 bases; J trimming: 8 bases; junction bases outside the gene matches: 13. As DNA, the CDR3 is TGTGCCAGCAGTTCGGGTACAGGGGCGGTTGGAGAAAAACTGTTTTTT. Translating it yields CASSSGTGAVGEKLFF.

The rearrangement links TRBV15 to TRBJ2-2; tentative D call: TRBD1 (6 bases). Germline loops: CDR1 LNHNV, CDR2 YYDKDF (reference sequence). The V gene lost 0 bases and the J gene lost 6 bases, with 23 bases spanning the gap. This CDR3 spans 19 amino acids. The CDR3 reads CATSRDRGGLISRSGELFF. The CDR3 nucleotides are TGTGCCACCAGCAGAGATCGTGGGGGCCTCATATCCCGCTCCGGGGAGCTGTTTTTT.

This rearrangement joins TRBV7-2 to TRBJ2-1; 7 nucleotides agree with TRBD2. This CDR3 contains 15 residues. The V and J ends lost 5 bases and 7 bases, in that order; junction bases with no gene match: 11. Germline assignment: CDR1 SGHTA and CDR2 FQGNSA. CDR3 sequence reads: CASSHQRGLGNEQFF. Written as DNA, the CDR3 is TGTGCCAGCAGCCATCAGCGGGGTTTAGGGAATGAGCAGTTCTTC.

The chain has TRBV4-1 and TRBJ1-5, with a weak D call TRBD1 (5 bases). The CDR3 runs 13 residues. Germline V gene sequence: CDR1 MGHRA, CDR2 YSYEKL. The V end lost 1 base, the J end lost 6 bases, and 7 bases lay between the germline ends. CDR3 loop: CASSQVQGQPQHF. The CDR3 DNA reads TGCGCCAGCAGCCAAGTCCAGGGTCAGCCCCAGCATTTT.

The chain couples TRBV2 to TRBJ1-1; 8 bases match TRBD1. Losses at the gene ends were 7 bases for V and 2 bases for J; bases not matched to a gene: 6. Germline loops: CDR1 SNHLY, CDR2 FYNNEI. The CDR3 runs to 14 residues. CDR3 coding DNA: TGTGCCAGCAAAGGCTCAGGGGGCAACACTGAAGCTTTCTTT. Protein sequence: CASKGSGGNTEAFF.

This clone was counted a few times. This sequence joins TRBV4-2 and TRBJ2-7; 10 nucleotides align to TRBD1. The junction had 2 bases not matched to a gene; V was cut back by 4 bases and J by 2 bases. Germline V gene data show CDR1 as LGHNA and CDR2 as YNFKEQ. This CDR3 comprises 14 residues. The CDR3 nucleotides read TGTGCCAGCAGCCGAGGGACAGGGGCCTACGAGCAGTACTTC. This sequence encodes CASSRGTGAYEQYF.

The gene calls are TRBV27 and TRBJ2-3; no reliable D call. This CDR3 contains 14 residues. Germline V lookup: CDR1 MNHEY, CDR2 SMNVEV (reference sequence). The germline V and J ends were trimmed by 1 base and 0 bases, with 5 bases remaining between them. The CDR3 loop is CASSLYRSTDTQYF. The DNA for the CDR3 is TGTGCCAGCAGTTTATATCGTAGCACAGATACGCAGTATTTT.

The chain links TRBV6-5 to TRBJ1-6; TRBD1 matches at 11 bases. Germline V gene lookup returns CDR1 MNHEY and CDR2 SVGAGI. The CDR3 spans 14 residues. Trimming cost V 6 bases and J 8 bases; bases outside gene matches: 3. The CDR3 loop is CASSRDRGYSPLHF. The DNA for the CDR3 is TGTGCCAGCAGCAGGGACAGGGGGTATTCACCCCTCCACTTT.

This sequence joins TRBV5-4 and TRBJ2-3; 7 bases are a match to TRBD1. There are 16 residues in the CDR3. Germline V gene data show CDR1 as SGHNT and CDR2 as YYREEE (reference sequence). After removal of 2 bases from V and 3 bases from J, the junction contained 9 bases not matched to a gene. CDR3 amino acids: CASSLRQGKVTDTQYF. The CDR3 DNA sequence: TGTGCCAGCAGCTTAAGACAGGGTAAAGTGACAGATACGCAGTATTTT.

The V and J genes are TRBV7-6 and TRBJ2-2; TRBD2 aligns across 7 bases. Germline values: CDR1 SGHVS, CDR2 FNYEAQ. The CDR3 consists of 16 residues. After removal of 4 bases from V and 0 bases from J, the junction contained 5 bases not matched to a gene. CDR3 nucleotide sequence: TGTGCCAGCAGCTCTGCCGGACTAGCGAACACCGGGGAGCTGTTTTTT. Protein: CASSSAGLANTGELFF.

The chain employs TRBV7-9 and TRBJ1-2; no clear D gene. This CDR3 has 16 residues. Looked up from germline, CDR1 is SEHNR and CDR2 is FQNEAQ (reference sequence). Deletions cut 0 bases from V and 3 bases from J, with 14 bases between. The CDR3 DNA reads as TGTGCCAGCAGCTTAGCGGTCACTCAGGTTGACTATGGCTACACCTTC. This gives the protein CASSLAVTQVDYGYTF.

This sequence joins TRBV9 and TRBJ2-7, with a weak D call TRBD2 (6 bases). CDR3 size: 14 residues. The germline V gene has CDR1 SGDLS and CDR2 YYNGEE. V shed 3 bases and J shed 3 bases, with 13 bases lying between them. CDR3 region: CASSAGTEYYEQYF. In nucleotides, the CDR3 is TGTGCCAGCAGCGCCGGGACTGAATACTACGAGCAGTACTTC. Drawing the rest from reference TRBV9 and TRBJ2-7, the complete variable domain is DSGVTQTPKHLITATGQRVTLRCSPRSGDLSVYWYQQSLDQGLQFLIQYYNGEERAKGNILERFSAQQFPDLHSELNLSSLELGDSALYFCASSAGTEYYEQYFGPGTRLTVT.

The CDR3 here is CAIQPEYGGGGSYEQYF. The CDR3 nucleotides are TGTGCCATCCAACCTGAGTACGGAGGCGGGGGCTCCTACGAGCAGTACTTC. The rearrangement links TRBV10-3 to TRBJ2-7; 7 positions agree with TRBD2. Germline-derived CDR1 and CDR2 are ENHRY and SYGVKD. V lost 8 bases and J lost 0; bases outside the gene matches: 16. The CDR3 sequence is 17 residues long.

As DNA, the CDR3 is TGTGCCAGCAGCGACAGGGCGCGCACCGGGGAGCTGTTTTTT. It specifies CASSDRARTGELFF. The gene calls are TRBV6-5 and TRBJ2-2, with 7 bases matching TRBD1. The CDR3 is made up of 14 amino acids. The ends lost 6 bases at V and 4 bases at J; junction bases unmatched: 5. The V gene's germline CDR1 is MNHEY and CDR2 SVGAGI.

This rearrangement joins TRBV12-5 to TRBJ2-3; 9 bases line up with TRBD1. Germline CDR1 reads LGHNT; CDR2 reads FRNRAP. The CDR3 is made up of 16 amino acids. The CDR3 protein is CARPGFRTGGTDTQYF. CDR3 bases: TGTGCGAGACCCGGTTTTCGGACAGGGGGCACAGATACGCAGTATTTT.

This clone occurred once. The CDR3 DNA reads TGTGCCAGCAGTGAAAGGCGGGACGGCTACACCTTC. This gives the protein CASSERRDGYTF. The chain is built from TRBV6-1 and TRBJ1-2, with a weak D call TRBD1 (5 bases). Germline CDR1 is MNHNS and CDR2 is SASEGT. The CDR3 totals 12 residues. With 2 bases removed from V and 8 bases from J, the gap between germline ends came to 9 bases.

This chain links TRBV27 with TRBJ2-1; D uncertain. This CDR3 region has 13 residues. The germline V gene has CDR1 MNHEY and CDR2 SMNVEV (reference sequence). V was cut by 5 bases and J by 4 bases, with 9 bases left in between. CDR3 sequence reads: CASSPLEYNEQFF. In nucleotides, the CDR3 is TGTGCCAGCAGTCCCCTAGAGTACAATGAGCAGTTCTTC.

Regarding this clone: Germline is not matched at one junction end, which may reflect a read error. The chain combines TRBV7-7 with TRBJ2-2, with 7 positions matching TRBD1. CDR3 length: 15 amino acids. Germline CDR1 reads SSHAT; CDR2 reads FNYEAQ (reference sequence). CDR3 sequence reads: CASSFTPGGSGELFF. CDR3 bases: TGTGCTAGCAGCTTCACCCCAGGGGGTAGCGGGGAGCTGTTTTTT.

The chain combines TRBV5-6 with TRBJ1-5, with 10 bases matching TRBD1. Germline values: CDR1 SGHDT, CDR2 YYEEEE. Trimming removed 5 bases from V and 9 bases from J; junction bases left unmatched: 8. This CDR3 spans 14 amino acids. CDR3: CASSPGTGDRPQHF. DNA of the CDR3: TGTGCCAGCAGTCCCGGGACAGGGGACCGGCCCCAGCATTTT. Based on the CDR3 plus reference TRBV5-6 and TRBJ1-5, the full variable domain is DAGVTQSPTHLIKTRGQQVTLRCSPKSGHDTVSWYQQALGQGPQFIFQYYEEEERQRGNFPDRFSGHQFPNYSSELNVNALLLGDSALYLCASSPGTGDRPQHFGDGTRLSIL.

The chain employs TRBV5-1 and TRBJ2-1; TRBD1 agrees at 9 bases. The CDR3 loop spans 21 amino acids. Germline lookup yields CDR1 SGHRS and CDR2 YFSETQ. J was trimmed by 1 base and V by 4 bases; bases with no gene match: 21. CDR3 DNA sequence: TGCGCCAGCAGCCAACCACCTATTCCGGGACAGGGTAGTAGGTCCTACAATGAGCAGTTCTTC. Protein sequence: CASSQPPIPGQGSRSYNEQFF.

The chain links TRBV28 to TRBJ1-2; D not certain. V lost 6 bases and J lost 6, with 14 bases in between. Per germline, CDR1 MDHEN and CDR2 SYDVKM. The CDR3 sequence is 13 residues long. The CDR3 spells CASSPSGIHGYTF. CDR3 nucleotide sequence: TGTGCCAGCAGCCCCAGCGGGATTCATGGCTACACCTTC.

This clone appeared a single time. Other nucleotide sequences from this sample produce the same CDR3. The V and J genes are TRBV30 and TRBJ1-6, with 9 bases fitting TRBD1. Germline V gives CDR1 GTSNPN, CDR2 SVGIG (reference sequence). The CDR3 sequence is 13 residues long. V lost 5 bases and J lost 5; bases outside the gene matches: 1. Written as DNA, the CDR3 is TGTGCCTGGGGGACAGGGAATAATTCACCCCTCCACTTT. Translating gives CAWGTGNNSPLHF.

This clone showed up just a few times. CDR3 in amino acids: CASGGQGTMSYTF. In nucleotides, the CDR3 is TGTGCCAGCGGAGGACAGGGTACTATGTCCTACACCTTC. This chain connects TRBV9 to TRBJ1-2, with 8 bases fitting TRBD1. Germline CDR1 is SGDLS and CDR2 is YYNGEE. This CDR3 contains 13 residues. J was trimmed by 10 bases and V by 7 bases; bases with no gene match: 12. Drawing the rest from reference TRBV9 and TRBJ1-2, the complete variable domain is DSGVTQTPKHLITATGQRVTLRCSPRSGDLSVYWYQQSLDQGLQFLIQYYNGEERAKGNILERFSAQQFPDLHSELNLSSLELGDSALYFCASGGQGTMSYTFGSGTRLTVV.

The V call is TRBV7-9, the J call TRBJ1-1; the D gene is possibly TRBD1 (6 bases). There are 15 residues in the CDR3. Deletions cut 3 bases from V and 1 base from J, with 12 bases between. Germline values: CDR1 SEHNR, CDR2 FQNEAQ (reference sequence). The CDR3 protein is CASSFTPTGNTEAFF. The CDR3 bases are TGTGCCAGCAGCTTTACCCCGACAGGGAACACTGAAGCTTTCTTT.

The chain is built from TRBV7-9 and TRBJ2-2; TRBD1 might be the D (5 bases). The CDR3 consists of 16 residues. The V gene's germline CDR1 is SEHNR and CDR2 FQNEAQ (reference sequence). The V end was cut by 2 bases, the J end by 3 bases, with 13 bases between. The CDR3 DNA follows: TGTGCCAGCAGCTTATCCAGGTGGGGCGACACCGGGGAGCTGTTTTTT. This sequence encodes CASSLSRWGDTGELFF.

The chain has TRBV7-2 and TRBJ1-5, with D possibly matching TRBD1 (6 bases). The CDR3 is 16 residues long. V was trimmed by 6 bases and J by 0 bases, leaving 15 bases between them. The germline gives CDR1 SGHTA, CDR2 FQGNSA. The CDR3 bases are TGTGCCAGCAGTTTGGACAGAATATATAGCAATCAGCCCCAGCATTTT. Protein product: CASSLDRIYSNQPQHF.

The V gene is TRBV12-5, the J gene TRBJ2-2; no firm D call. The CDR3 is 14 amino acids. Trimming shortened V by 2 bases and J by 6 bases, and 10 bases separated the two germline ends. Germline lookup yields CDR1 LGHNT and CDR2 FRNRAP. The CDR3 region is CASGLSGGAGELFF. Here the CDR3 DNA reads TGTGCTAGTGGTTTGTCAGGTGGCGCCGGGGAGCTGTTTTTT.